These 17 T cell receptor beta chains were sequenced from one sample in a study of T cells in Graves' hyperthyroidism and ophthalmopathy. Template material for amplifying TCR beta CDR3 regions consisted of RNA transcripts. The TCR CDR3 was amplified in a first-round RT-PCR using the HTBI primer set. TCRdb recomputed calls from the multiplex PCR reads with MiXCR, one row per CDR3 protein. The table has roughly 570,000 distinct CDR3 sequences, more than 45% seen once. Sequenced input: peripheral blood or thyroid tissue (not recorded which). Every receptor here comes from an adult woman with Graves' disease, either hyperthyroidism or ophthalmopathy (not recorded which).

This clonotype occurred many times. The chain has TRBV11-1 and TRBJ2-5, with D possibly matching TRBD2 (7 bases). Trimming shortened V by 8 bases and J by 5 bases, and 15 bases separated the two germline ends. This CDR3 is built from 13 residues. CDR1 SGHAT and CDR2 FQDESV come from the germline V gene (reference sequence). The CDR3 loop reads CASPGGLSETQYF. CDR3 DNA sequence: TGTGCCAGCCCCGGGGGGCTGTCGGAGACCCAGTACTTC.

This clonotype was detected ten times or more. This chain links TRBV5-1 with TRBJ2-5, with 10 bases lining up with TRBD1. Germline V gene data show CDR1 as SGHRS and CDR2 as YFSETQ. V trimming: 4 bases; J trimming: 5 bases; junction bases outside the gene matches: 8. The CDR3 is made up of 15 amino acids. CDR3 nucleotide sequence: TGCGCCAGCAGCCGGAGGGACAGGGGAACGGAGACCCAGTACTTC. Amino acid sequence: CASSRRDRGTETQYF. Full variable domain (outside the CDR3, taken from reference TRBV5-1 and TRBJ2-5): KAGVTQTPRYLIKTRGQQVTLSCSPISGHRSVSWYQQTPGQGLQFLFEYFSETQRNKGNFPGRFSGRQFSNSRSEMNVSTLELGDSALYLCASSRRDRGTETQYFGPGTRLLVL.

This clonotype was recorded many times. This chain links TRBV19 with TRBJ1-1; no clear D gene. The germline gives CDR1 LNHDA, CDR2 SQIVND (reference sequence). Trimming pared 3 bases from V and 6 bases from J, leaving 8 bases between. The CDR3 runs to 12 residues. CDR3 DNA: TGTGCCAGTAGTATCGGCAGACCTGAAGCTTTCTTT. Its translation is CASSIGRPEAFF.

This clonotype has a count of ten or more. The chain uses TRBV29-1 and TRBJ2-7, with D possibly being TRBD2 (6 bases). There are 13 residues in the CDR3. Germline V gives CDR1 SQVTM, CDR2 ANQGSEA. Trimming took 5 bases from V and 5 from J, leaving 16 bases between them. The CDR3 DNA sequence: TGCAGCGTTCACTTTGGAGGGGTCCACGAGCAGTACTTC. This sequence encodes CSVHFGGVHEQYF.

Ten or more counts support this clonotype. The rearrangement links TRBV20-1 to TRBJ1-6, with unresolved D. Germline V gene lookup returns CDR1 DFQATT and CDR2 SNEGSKA (reference sequence). This CDR3 comprises 11 residues. V lost 5 bases to trimming and J lost 14 bases, with 13 bases between them. The DNA of the CDR3 is TGCAGTGCTCCTGACCCGACGTCCCTCCACTTT. Residues: CSAPDPTSLHF.

This clonotype was observed many times. The rearrangement joins TRBV20-1 to TRBJ2-7; the match to TRBD1 covers 12 bases. CDR3 length: 13 amino acids. The J segment lost 5 bases and the V segment lost 5 bases, leaving 4 bases of the junction unmatched. In germline, CDR1 is DFQATT, CDR2 SNEGSKA (reference sequence). The CDR3 sequence is CSAGGQGANEQYF. CDR3 coding DNA: TGCAGTGCTGGGGGACAGGGGGCGAACGAGCAGTACTTC.

V gene TRBV7-2 combines with J gene TRBJ2-2; D is unclear. V shed 4 bases and J shed 9 bases, with 9 bases lying between them. The CDR3 extends over 12 amino acids. Germline loops: CDR1 SGHTA, CDR2 FQGNSA. The CDR3 coding sequence is TGTGCCAGCAGCTCAGACTCTCGGGAGCTGTTTTTT. This encodes CASSSDSRELFF. Full variable domain (missing parts from reference TRBV7-2 and TRBJ2-2): GAGVSQSPSNKVTEKGKDVELRCDPISGHTALYWYRQSLGQGLEFLIYFQGNSAPDKSGLPSDRFSAERTGGSVSTLTIQRTQQEDSAVYLCASSSDSRELFFGEGSRLTVL.

The chain has TRBV7-2 and TRBJ1-1; D might be TRBD1 (6 bases). Trimming cost V 1 base and J 5 bases, with 14 bases left between them. This CDR3 has 15 residues. Germline CDR1 is SGHTA and CDR2 is FQGNSA. The CDR3 DNA is TGTGCCAGCAGCTTAGTGACCAGGGGATGGACTGAAGCTTTCTTT. As protein: CASSLVTRGWTEAFF.

This clonotype was found many times. The chain links TRBV25-1 to TRBJ1-2, with D perhaps TRBD1 (5 bases). The CDR3 covers 16 residues. Germline V lookup: CDR1 MGHDK, CDR2 SYGVNS. V was clipped by 1 base and J by 7 bases, with 19 bases between them. Here the CDR3 DNA reads TGTGCCAGCAGTGAATTTTCGGAGGGGCCCCCCTCTGGCTACACCTTC. Its translation is CASSEFSEGPPSGYTF.

This clonotype was seen many times. V is TRBV6-6 and J is TRBJ2-5; 10 nucleotides align to TRBD1. Germline CDR1 and CDR2: MNHNY and SVGAGI (reference sequence). This CDR3 is built from 14 residues. The J segment lost 5 bases and the V segment lost 6 bases, leaving 6 bases of the junction unmatched. In DNA form, the CDR3 reads TGTGCCAGCAGAAACAGACAGGGGGCGGAGACCCAGTACTTC. It specifies CASRNRQGAETQYF.

The gene calls are TRBV10-3 and TRBJ2-6, with TRBD1 matching 8 bases. Germline V gene lookup returns CDR1 ENHRY and CDR2 SYGVKD. This CDR3 is 15 amino acids long. The V gene end was trimmed by 8 bases and the J gene end by 1 base; junction bases not matched to a gene: 4. The CDR3 region is CAIGQGVSGANVLTF. The CDR3 DNA is TGTGCCATCGGACAGGGAGTGTCTGGGGCCAACGTCCTGACTTTC.

This chain links TRBV18 with TRBJ2-7; D ambiguous. Germline CDR1 is KGHSH and CDR2 is LQKENI. The V gene lost 6 bases and the J gene lost 7 bases, with 22 bases spanning the gap. CDR3 length equals 15 residues. The DNA for the CDR3 is TGTGCCAGCTCGCAGGTGGTGGGCCCACTGGGGGAGCAGTACTTC. Encoded protein: CASSQVVGPLGEQYF.

This clonotype has a single count. This rearrangement joins TRBV11-1 to TRBJ2-6; the D gene is possibly TRBD1 (6 bases). This CDR3 spans 22 amino acids. Germline V gene data show CDR1 as SGHAT and CDR2 as FQDESV (reference sequence). V was pared by 4 bases and J by 3 bases, with 31 bases between. The CDR3 loop is CASSYRPAKQGPTSVGANVLTF. CDR3 DNA sequence: TGTGCCAGCAGCTACAGACCCGCCAAACAGGGCCCGACTTCCGTTGGGGCCAACGTCCTGACTTTC.

This clonotype was counted many times. This chain uses TRBV7-8 with TRBJ2-7; D remains ambiguous. With 0 bases removed from V and 4 bases from J, the gap between germline ends came to 10 bases. Germline CDR1 reads SGHVS; CDR2 reads FQNEAQ. This CDR3 contains 14 residues. CDR3 bases: TGTGCCAGCAGCTTAGCAAGTGGCCAGTACGAGCAGTACTTC. Residues: CASSLASGQYEQYF.

Details on this clonotype: One end of the junction varies from germline; a read error may be responsible. The chain links TRBV7-2 to TRBJ2-5; no definite D call. CDR1 and CDR2 (germline): SGHTA, FQGNSA. This CDR3 is 13 amino acids long. CDR3 nucleotides: TGTGCCTGCAGTGCTCAACACCAAGGGACCCAGTACTTC. It encodes CACSAQHQGTQYF.

A few counts support this clonotype. CDR3 DNA: TGTGCCAGCAGTGAAGTGGGCAATTCACCCCTCCACTTT. Its protein is CASSEVGNSPLHF. V and J are TRBV7-2 and TRBJ1-6, with no clear D. Trimming took off 6 bases at V and 7 bases at J, with 10 bases between the two ends. CDR3 length equals 13 residues. Germline CDR1 and CDR2: SGHTA and FQGNSA. The variable domain in full, with the rest retrieved from reference TRBV7-2 and TRBJ1-6, is GAGVSQSPSNKVTEKGKDVELRCDPISGHTALYWYRQSLGQGLEFLIYFQGNSAPDKSGLPSDRFSAERTGGSVSTLTIQRTQQEDSAVYLCASSEVGNSPLHFGNGTRLTVT.

The V and J genes are TRBV10-3 and TRBJ1-1; D is perhaps TRBD1 (6 bases). The CDR3 spans 14 residues. Germline V CDR1 and CDR2: ENHRY, SYGVKD. Written as DNA, the CDR3 is TGTGCTAGAGTCTCCGAGACAGGGAACACTGAAGCTTTCTTT. Translating it yields CARVSETGNTEAFF.